A selection of T cell receptor beta chains follows, all from one sample in a study of blood T cell repertoires in COVID-19. Repertoires were generated with immunoSEQ multiplex PCR, while TCRdb's copy carries only in-frame clones and drops some. The table records about 94,000 clones, around 90% of them present only once. The sequenced sample was peripheral blood. These TCRs come from a woman of 80 years or more with acute or convalescent COVID-19. The CDR3 runs from the conserved cysteine through the conserved F or W.

TRBV13,CASSWEGNTIYF
TRBV7-2,CASSFAAVEQETQYF
TRBV2,CASSEVLDNPPYGYTF
TRBV19,CASSMAAGPNSPLHF
TRBV5-4,CASSFGQGGYEQYF
TRBV5-4,CASSLIVGGSTGELFF
TRBV20-1,CSARDLEELTF
TRBV11-2,CASSLRGYEQFF
TRBV11-2,CASSLDIGGLDTIYF
TRBV7-9,CASSLERDYTF
TRBV5-4,CASSLRTSGGGYEQYF
TRBV9,CASSKLARNTGELFF
TRBV11-2,CASSYLRDYEQYF
TRBV19,CASSGTATYEQYF
TRBV9,CASSVEGHPNEKLFF
TRBV19,CASSIYGRSTDTQYF